Detailed here is one T cell receptor beta chain. Antigen: not known. The record originates from a study of CD8+CD57+ T cells in acquired aplastic anemia. Study context: When averaged, DNA from sorted CD4+ and CD8+ cells came to approximately 3 ug.

It was patients with CD8+CD57+ cell expansion by flow cytometry who were chosen for sequencing. The enrolled patients all had severe acquired aplastic anemia. All patients were therapy-naive when blood was sampled. Study-level points and caveats: Patients versus controls showed no significant CD8+ Simpson's diversity difference.

The CDR3 runs 16 residues. Per the germline V gene, CDR1 is MGHDK and CDR2 is SYGVNS. The ends lost 3 bases at V and 6 bases at J; junction bases unmatched: 6. Profiling that covered TCR beta VDJ and CDR3 relied on genomic DNA as its template. TCRdb processed the reads anew with MiXCR; each CDR3 protein has one entry. The repertoire holds 130,000 or so distinct CDR3 sequences, with 55% to 70% as singletons. The TCR comes from a human donor with aplastic anemia. Sequencing was done on a sample of sorted CD4+, CD8+, or CD8+CD57+ T cells (not recorded which) from PBMCs. The chain is built from TRBV25-1 and TRBJ2-1; 12 nucleotides agree with TRBD2. CDR3 in amino acids: CASSEPSGRAANEQFF. DNA for the CDR3: TGTGCCAGCAGTGAGCCTAGCGGGAGGGCCGCCAATGAGCAGTTCTTC.